This TCR beta chain appears in the sequencing data of a study of T cells after posttransplantation cyclophosphamide. CDR3 size: 12 residues. Germline-derived CDR1 and CDR2 are ENHRY and SYGVKD. The ends were cut back, 3 bases at V and 7 bases at J, with 9 bases in the middle. Sequencing was performed with immunoSEQ multiplex PCR; in TCRdb, only in-frame clones are kept and a portion is missing. The sample includes fewer than 25,000 clones, approximately 88% of them seen just once. Controls had myeloablative marrow grafts with methotrexate and calcineurin inhibitor, sampled at 1 year. The V and J genes are TRBV10-3 and TRBJ1-2, with D perhaps TRBD1 (6 bases). This sequence was found in a female patient aged 50 to 60 who received an allogeneic stem cell transplant from an unrelated donor, was CMV-positive, and had chronic GVHD only. Some T cells may originate from the graft donor. The material sequenced was PBMCs, taken after an allogeneic stem cell transplant with a calcineurin inhibitor and methotrexate. CDR3 DNA sequence: TGTGCCATCAGTGACAACAGGGTTGGCTACACCTTC. Protein sequence: CAISDNRVGYTF.